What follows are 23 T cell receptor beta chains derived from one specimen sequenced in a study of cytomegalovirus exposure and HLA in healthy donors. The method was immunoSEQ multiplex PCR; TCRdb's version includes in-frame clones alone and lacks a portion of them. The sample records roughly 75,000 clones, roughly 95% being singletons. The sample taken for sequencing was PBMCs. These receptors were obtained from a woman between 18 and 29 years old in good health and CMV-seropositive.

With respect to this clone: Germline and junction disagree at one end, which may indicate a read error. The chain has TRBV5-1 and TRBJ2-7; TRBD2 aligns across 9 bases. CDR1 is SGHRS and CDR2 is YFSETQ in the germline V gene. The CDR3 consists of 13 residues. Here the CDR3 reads CAGSRGGDYEQYF. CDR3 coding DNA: TGCGCCGGCAGCCGCGGGGGGGACTACGAGCAGTACTTC. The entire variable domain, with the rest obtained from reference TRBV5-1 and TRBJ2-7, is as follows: KAGVTQTPRYLIKTRGQQVTLSCSPISGHRSVSWYQQTPGQGLQFLFEYFSETQRNKGNFPGRFSGRQFSNSRSEMNVSTLELGDSALYLCAGSRGGDYEQYFGPGTRLTVT.

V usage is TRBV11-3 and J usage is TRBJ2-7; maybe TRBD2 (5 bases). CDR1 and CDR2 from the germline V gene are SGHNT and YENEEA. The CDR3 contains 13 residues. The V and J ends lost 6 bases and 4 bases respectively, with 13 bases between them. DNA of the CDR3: TGTGCCAGCAGTCAATCACCGGGGTACGAGCAGTACTTC. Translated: CASSQSPGYEQYF. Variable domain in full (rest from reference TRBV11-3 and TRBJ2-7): EAGVVQSPRYKIIEKKQPVAFWCNPISGHNTLYWYLQNLGQGPELLIRYENEEAVDDSQLPKDRFSAERLKGVDSTLKIQPAELGDSAVYLCASSQSPGYEQYFGPGTRLTVT.

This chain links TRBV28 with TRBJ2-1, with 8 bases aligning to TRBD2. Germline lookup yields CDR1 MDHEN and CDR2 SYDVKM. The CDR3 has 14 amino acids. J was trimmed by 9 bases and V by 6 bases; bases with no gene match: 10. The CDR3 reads CASRSGGNGIEQFF. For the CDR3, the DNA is TGTGCCAGCAGGAGCGGGGGAAACGGTATTGAGCAGTTCTTC.

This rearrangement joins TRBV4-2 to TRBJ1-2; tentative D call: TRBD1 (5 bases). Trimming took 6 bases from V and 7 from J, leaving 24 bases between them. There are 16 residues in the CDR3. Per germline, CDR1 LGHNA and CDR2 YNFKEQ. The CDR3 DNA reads TGTGCCAGCAGTTCTTGGGGCTGGACGTCGGGCTCTGGCTACACCTTC. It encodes CASSSWGWTSGSGYTF.

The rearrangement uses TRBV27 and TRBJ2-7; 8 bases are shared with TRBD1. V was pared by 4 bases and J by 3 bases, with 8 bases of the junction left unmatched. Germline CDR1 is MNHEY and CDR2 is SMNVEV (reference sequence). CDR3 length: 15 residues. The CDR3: CASSSLRDRNYEQYF. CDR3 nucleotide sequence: TGTGCCAGCAGTTCCCTCCGGGACAGGAACTACGAGCAGTACTTC.

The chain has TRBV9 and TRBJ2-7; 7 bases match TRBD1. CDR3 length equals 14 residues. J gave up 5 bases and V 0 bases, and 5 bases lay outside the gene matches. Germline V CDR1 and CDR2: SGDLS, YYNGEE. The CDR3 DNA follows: TGTGCCAGCAGCGTAGATGGGACAGTGAACGAGCAGTACTTC. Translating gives CASSVDGTVNEQYF.

The chain's CDR3 is CASSFAAGGNQPQHF. In nucleotides, the CDR3 is TGTGCCAGCAGTTTCGCGGCAGGGGGGAATCAGCCCCAGCATTTT. This chain links TRBV28 with TRBJ1-5; 7 bases are shared with TRBD1. The CDR3 length is 15 residues. With 3 bases clipped from V and 4 bases from J, the junction kept 6 bases outside the gene matches. Germline V gene sequence: CDR1 MDHEN, CDR2 SYDVKM.

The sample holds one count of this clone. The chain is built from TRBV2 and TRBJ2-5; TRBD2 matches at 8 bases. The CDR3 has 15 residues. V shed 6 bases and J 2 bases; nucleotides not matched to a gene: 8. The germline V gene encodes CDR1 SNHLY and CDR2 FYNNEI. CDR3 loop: CASRPWASGQETQYF. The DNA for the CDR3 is TGTGCCAGCAGGCCCTGGGCTAGCGGGCAAGAGACCCAGTACTTC. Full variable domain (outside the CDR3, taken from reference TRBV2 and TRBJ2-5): EPEVTQTPSHQVTQMGQEVILRCVPISNHLYFYWYRQILGQKVEFLVSFYNNEISEKSEIFDDQFSVERPDGSNFTLKIRSTKLEDSAMYFCASRPWASGQETQYFGPGTRLLVL.

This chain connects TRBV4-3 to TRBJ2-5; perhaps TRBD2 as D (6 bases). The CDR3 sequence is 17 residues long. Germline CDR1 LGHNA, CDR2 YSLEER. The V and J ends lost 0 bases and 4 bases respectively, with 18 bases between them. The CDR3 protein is CASSQDLGTFRGETQYF. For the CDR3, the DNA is TGCGCCAGCAGCCAAGATCTCGGGACTTTTCGCGGAGAGACCCAGTACTTC.

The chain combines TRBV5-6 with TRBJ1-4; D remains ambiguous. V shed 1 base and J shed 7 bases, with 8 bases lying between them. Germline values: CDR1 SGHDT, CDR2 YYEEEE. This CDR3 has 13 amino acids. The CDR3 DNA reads TGTGCCAGCAGCTTGTCAGGTGGTGAAAAACTGTTTTTT. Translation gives CASSLSGGEKLFF.

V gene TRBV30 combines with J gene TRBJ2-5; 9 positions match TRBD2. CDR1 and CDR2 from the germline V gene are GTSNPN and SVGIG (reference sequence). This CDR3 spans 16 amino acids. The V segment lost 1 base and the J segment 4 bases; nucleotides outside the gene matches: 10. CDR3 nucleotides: TGTGCCTGGAGTGATTTGGCTAGCGGGATTGGAGAGACCCAGTACTTC. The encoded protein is CAWSDLASGIGETQYF. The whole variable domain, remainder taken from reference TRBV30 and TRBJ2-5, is SQTIHQWPATLVQPVGSPLSLECTVEGTSNPNLYWYRQAAGRGLQLLFYSVGIGQISSEVPQNLSASRPQDRQFILSSKKLLLSDSGFYLCAWSDLASGIGETQYFGPGTRLLVL.

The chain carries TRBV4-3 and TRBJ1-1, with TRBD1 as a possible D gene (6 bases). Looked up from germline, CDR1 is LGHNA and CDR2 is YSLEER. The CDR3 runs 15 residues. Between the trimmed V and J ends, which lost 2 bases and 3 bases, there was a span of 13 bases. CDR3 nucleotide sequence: TGCGCCAGCAGCCAATATAAGGGGGGGTACACTGAAGCTTTCTTT. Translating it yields CASSQYKGGYTEAFF.

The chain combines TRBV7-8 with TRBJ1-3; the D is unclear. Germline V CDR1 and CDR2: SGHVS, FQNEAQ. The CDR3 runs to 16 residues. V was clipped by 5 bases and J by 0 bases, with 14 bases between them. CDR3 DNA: TGTGCCAGCAGCCCCCTGCACGGGAACTCTGGAAACACCATATATTTT. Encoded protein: CASSPLHGNSGNTIYF.

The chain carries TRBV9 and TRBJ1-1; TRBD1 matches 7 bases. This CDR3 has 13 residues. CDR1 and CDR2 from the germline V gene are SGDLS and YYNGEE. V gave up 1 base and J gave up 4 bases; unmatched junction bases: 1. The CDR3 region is CASSVQGGTEAFF. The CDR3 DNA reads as TGTGCCAGCAGCGTACAGGGGGGCACTGAAGCTTTCTTT.

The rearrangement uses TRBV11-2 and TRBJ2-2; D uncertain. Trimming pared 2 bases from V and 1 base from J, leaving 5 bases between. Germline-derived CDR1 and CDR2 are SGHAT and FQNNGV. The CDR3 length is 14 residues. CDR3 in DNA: TGTGCCAGCAGCTTATCCCTGAACACCGGGGAGCTGTTTTTT. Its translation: CASSLSLNTGELFF. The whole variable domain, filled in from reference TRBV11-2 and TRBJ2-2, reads EAGVAQSPRYKIIEKRQSVAFWCNPISGHATLYWYQQILGQGPKLLIQFQNNGVVDDSQLPKDRFSAERLKGVDSTLKIQPAKLEDSAVYLCASSLSLNTGELFFGEGSRLTVL.

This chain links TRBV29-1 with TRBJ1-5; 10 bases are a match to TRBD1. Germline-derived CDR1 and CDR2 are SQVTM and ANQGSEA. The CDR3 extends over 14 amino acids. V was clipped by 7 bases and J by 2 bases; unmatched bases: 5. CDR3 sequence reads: CSAVTGGGNQPQHF. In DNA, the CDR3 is TGCAGCGCAGTGACAGGGGGCGGCAATCAGCCCCAGCATTTT.

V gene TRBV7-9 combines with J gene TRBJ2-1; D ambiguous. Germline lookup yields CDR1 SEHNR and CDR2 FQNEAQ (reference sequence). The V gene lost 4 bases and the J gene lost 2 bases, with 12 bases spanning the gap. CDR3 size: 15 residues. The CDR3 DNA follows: TGTGCCAGCAGCTCAATACGCGGAGCCTACAATGAGCAGTTCTTC. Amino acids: CASSSIRGAYNEQFF.

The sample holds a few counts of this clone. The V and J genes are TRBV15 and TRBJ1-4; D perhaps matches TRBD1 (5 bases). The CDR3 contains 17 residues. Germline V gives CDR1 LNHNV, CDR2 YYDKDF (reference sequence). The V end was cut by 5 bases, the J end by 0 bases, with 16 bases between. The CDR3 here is CATSGKGATSTNEKLFF. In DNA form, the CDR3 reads TGTGCCACCAGCGGGAAAGGGGCGACTTCAACTAATGAAAAACTGTTTTTT.

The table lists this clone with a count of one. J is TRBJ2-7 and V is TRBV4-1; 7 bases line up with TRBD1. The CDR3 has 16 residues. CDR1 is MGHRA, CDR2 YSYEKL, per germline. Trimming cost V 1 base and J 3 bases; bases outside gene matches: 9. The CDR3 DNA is TGCGCCAGCAGCCAAGCCCTCACGACAGGGTACTACGAGCAGTACTTC. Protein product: CASSQALTTGYYEQYF.

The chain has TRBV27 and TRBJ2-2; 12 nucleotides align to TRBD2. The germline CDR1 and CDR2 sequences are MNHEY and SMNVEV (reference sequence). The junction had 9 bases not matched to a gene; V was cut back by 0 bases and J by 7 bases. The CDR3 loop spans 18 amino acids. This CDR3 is CASSLSGLAGGRSGELFF. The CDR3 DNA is TGTGCCAGCAGTTTATCGGGCCTAGCGGGGGGGCGTAGCGGGGAGCTGTTTTTT.

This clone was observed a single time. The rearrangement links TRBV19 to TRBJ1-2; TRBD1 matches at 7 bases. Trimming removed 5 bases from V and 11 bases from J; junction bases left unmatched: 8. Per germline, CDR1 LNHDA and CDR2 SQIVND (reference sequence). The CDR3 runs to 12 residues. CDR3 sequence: CASSAKQGPYTF. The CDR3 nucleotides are TGTGCCAGTAGTGCAAAACAGGGGCCGTACACCTTC.

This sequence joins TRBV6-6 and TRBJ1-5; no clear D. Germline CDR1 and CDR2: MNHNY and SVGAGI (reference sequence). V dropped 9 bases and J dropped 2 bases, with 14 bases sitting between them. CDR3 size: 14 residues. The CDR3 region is CASRAKLGNQPQHF. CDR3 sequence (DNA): TGTGCCAGTAGAGCCAAATTGGGCAATCAGCCCCAGCATTTT.

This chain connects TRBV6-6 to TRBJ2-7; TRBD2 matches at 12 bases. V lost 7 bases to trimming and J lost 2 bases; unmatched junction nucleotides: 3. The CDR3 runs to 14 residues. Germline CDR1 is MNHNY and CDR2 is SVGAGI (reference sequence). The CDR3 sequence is CASIRLAGAYEQYF. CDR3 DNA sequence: TGTGCCAGCATCAGACTAGCGGGAGCCTACGAGCAGTACTTC.